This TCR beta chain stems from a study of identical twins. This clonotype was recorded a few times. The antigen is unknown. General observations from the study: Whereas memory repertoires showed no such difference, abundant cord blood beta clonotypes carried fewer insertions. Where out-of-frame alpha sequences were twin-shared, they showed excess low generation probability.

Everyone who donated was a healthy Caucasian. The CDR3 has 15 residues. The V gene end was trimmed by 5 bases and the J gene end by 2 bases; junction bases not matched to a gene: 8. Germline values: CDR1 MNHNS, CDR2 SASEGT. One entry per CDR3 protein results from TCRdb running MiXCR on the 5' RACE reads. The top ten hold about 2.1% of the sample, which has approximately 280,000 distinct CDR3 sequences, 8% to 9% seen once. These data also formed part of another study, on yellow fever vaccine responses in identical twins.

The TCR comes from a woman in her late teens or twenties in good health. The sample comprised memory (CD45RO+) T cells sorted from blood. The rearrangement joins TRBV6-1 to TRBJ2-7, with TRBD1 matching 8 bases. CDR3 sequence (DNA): TGTGCCAGCAGTCCTCAGGACAGGGCCACCTACGAGCAGTACGTC. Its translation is CASSPQDRATYEQYV.